The 7 T cell receptor beta chains below come from one sample, sequenced in a study of cytomegalovirus exposure and HLA in healthy donors. PCR used 60 Vbeta primers and 13 Jbeta primers. Here immunoSEQ multiplex PCR was the method, and the copy in TCRdb shows in-frame clones only, minus some. The repertoire has around 150,000 clones, around four fifths of them found once; the top ten carry about 9.7%. The sequenced sample was PBMCs. The receptors come from a man aged 18 to 29 in good health and CMV-seropositive.

This clone came up once. The chain carries TRBV4-2 and TRBJ2-7; maybe TRBD1 (8 bases). V was trimmed by 9 bases and J by 6 bases, leaving 30 bases between them. The V gene's germline CDR1 is LGHNA and CDR2 YNFKEQ. The CDR3 extends over 17 amino acids. The CDR3 nucleotides read TGTGCCAGTAACCTCATGGGGGGGCAGGGGGCGAGTTTCGAGCAGTACTTC. This gives the protein CASNLMGGQGASFEQYF.

This chain joins TRBV2 and TRBJ2-5; 7 bases agree with TRBD1. The CDR3 runs 16 residues. After removal of 7 bases from V and 5 bases from J, the junction contained 16 bases not matched to a gene. The germline CDR1 and CDR2 sequences are SNHLY and FYNNEI. The CDR3 coding sequence is TGTGCCAGCAAATTTTGGAAAGGGGGCGTAGCGGAGACCCAGTACTTC. This gives the protein CASKFWKGGVAETQYF.

The chain joins TRBV27 to TRBJ1-2, with 7 positions matching TRBD1. The CDR3 spans 20 residues. From germline, CDR1 is MNHEY and CDR2 SMNVEV (reference sequence). Germline trimming cut 5 bases from V and 4 bases from J; bases unmatched to any gene: 25. The CDR3 sequence is CASSRYPIRGTAKGPYGYTF. The DNA for the CDR3 is TGTGCCAGCAGTCGATACCCTATTAGGGGGACAGCGAAGGGGCCCTATGGCTACACCTTC.

The V gene is TRBV4-1, the J gene TRBJ2-7; D ambiguous. V lost 4 bases to trimming and J lost 2 bases, with 9 bases between them. There are 13 residues in the CDR3. Germline loops: CDR1 MGHRA, CDR2 YSYEKL. The DNA for the CDR3 is TGCGCCAGCAGCCGAGAGAGGACCTACGAGCAGTACTTC. Translation gives CASSRERTYEQYF.

This clone was detected a few times. V gene TRBV5-6 combines with J gene TRBJ2-2, with a weak D call TRBD1 (5 bases). Trimming took 3 bases from V and 8 from J, leaving 17 bases between them. The CDR3 sequence is 15 residues long. Germline V gene lookup returns CDR1 SGHDT and CDR2 YYEEEE. CDR3 region: CASSSIRAVTGELFF. The CDR3 DNA is TGTGCCAGCAGCTCCATCAGGGCTGTAACTGGGGAGCTGTTTTTT.

This clone was seen a few times. The CDR3 bases are TGTGCCAGTAAGAGGGGAGGGTACACTGAAGCTTTCTTT. Translated, it gives CASKRGGYTEAFF. This chain links TRBV19 with TRBJ1-1; D may be TRBD1 (5 bases). Trimming shortened V by 7 bases and J by 3 bases, and 12 bases separated the two germline ends. This CDR3 comprises 13 residues. The germline V gene encodes CDR1 LNHDA and CDR2 SQIVND (reference sequence).

The genes are TRBV11-2 and TRBJ2-3; TRBD2 might be the D (6 bases). V was cut by 5 bases and J by 0 bases, with 24 bases left in between. This CDR3 is built from 19 residues. Looked up from germline, CDR1 is SGHAT and CDR2 is FQNNGV. Here the CDR3 reads CASSLVVSRTTDSTDTQYF. The CDR3 nucleotides are TGTGCCAGCAGCCTTGTCGTATCCCGGACTACCGACAGCACAGATACGCAGTATTTT.